This T cell receptor beta chain was sequenced for a study of blood T cell repertoires in COVID-19. Trimming shortened V by 1 base and J by 3 bases, and 12 bases separated the two germline ends. Germline CDR1 is LGHNA and CDR2 is YSLEER. The CDR3 extends over 16 amino acids. Methods used by the authors: How many nucleated cells were present was estimated from reference gene primer amplification. The table came from immunoSEQ multiplex PCR; TCRdb's copy has only in-frame clones and leaves some out. That table furnishes V, J and clone size, whereas the DNA furnished D and trimming. This sample carries roughly 200,000 clones, more than 75% of them seen once, and the ten largest clones take around 7.8%. Enrolment of Seattle patients took place during active infection, and they were followed longitudinally.

The TCR was taken from an older woman with COVID-19, enrolled during active disease. This chain connects TRBV4-3 to TRBJ2-2, with D maybe TRBD2 (5 bases). The specimen sequenced was peripheral blood. The CDR3 sequence is CASSQVVGVDTGELFF. The CDR3 DNA is TGCGCCAGCAGCCAAGTAGTGGGAGTGGACACCGGGGAGCTGTTTTTT.